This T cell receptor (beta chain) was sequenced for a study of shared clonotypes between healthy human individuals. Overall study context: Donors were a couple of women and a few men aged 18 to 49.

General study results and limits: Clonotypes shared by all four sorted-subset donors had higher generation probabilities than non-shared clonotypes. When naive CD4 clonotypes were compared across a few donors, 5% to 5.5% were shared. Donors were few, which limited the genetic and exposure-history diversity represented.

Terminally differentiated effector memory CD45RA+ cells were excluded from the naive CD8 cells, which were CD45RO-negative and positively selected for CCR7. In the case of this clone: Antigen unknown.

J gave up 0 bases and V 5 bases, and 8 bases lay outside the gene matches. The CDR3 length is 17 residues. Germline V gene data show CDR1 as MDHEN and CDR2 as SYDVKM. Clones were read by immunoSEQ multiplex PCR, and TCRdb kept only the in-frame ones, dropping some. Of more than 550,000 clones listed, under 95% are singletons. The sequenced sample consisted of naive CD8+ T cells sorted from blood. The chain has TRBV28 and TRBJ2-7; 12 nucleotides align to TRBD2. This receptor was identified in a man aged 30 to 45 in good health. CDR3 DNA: TGTGCCAGCAGTCTACCGGGACTAGCGGGTCTCTCCTACGAGCAGTACTTC. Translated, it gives CASSLPGLAGLSYEQYF. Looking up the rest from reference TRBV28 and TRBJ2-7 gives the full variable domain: DVKVTQSSRYLVKRTGEKVFLECVQDMDHENMFWYRQDPGLGLRLIYFSYDVKMKEKGDIPEGYSVSREKKERFSLILESASTNQTSMYLCASSLPGLAGLSYEQYFGPGTRLTVT.